Listed below are T cell receptor beta chains from one sample, sequenced in a study of blood T cell repertoires in COVID-19. The method was immunoSEQ multiplex PCR; TCRdb's version includes in-frame clones alone and lacks a portion of them. The table includes 350,000 to 450,000 clones, around 87% detected once. The sequencing input was peripheral blood. Receptors originate from a woman aged 55-70 years with COVID-19, enrolled during active disease. CDR3s include the opening cysteine and the closing phenylalanine or tryptophan. The order of the fields is V gene, J gene, D gene, clone size, CDR3 protein, CDR3 DNA. The D gene is left open where the match is weak. Expanded clones are given a class, and other clones once, few, many or no size at all.

>TRBV6-5|TRBJ1-4|.|.
CASSYSGGGNEKLFF
TGTGCCAGCAGTTACTCGGGAGGGGGAAATGAAAAACTGTTTTTT
>TRBV18|TRBJ2-1|TRBD1|.
CASSTGQGPYNEQFF
TGTGCCAGCTCAACCGGACAGGGTCCCTACAATGAGCAGTTCTTC
>TRBV29-1|TRBJ2-7|TRBD1|.
CSAQTGGVYEQYF
TGCAGCGCCCAGACAGGGGGAGTCTACGAGCAGTACTTC
>TRBV7-2|TRBJ2-7|.|.
CASSLQDKNEQYF
TGTGCCAGCAGCCTCCAGGATAAGAACGAGCAGTACTTC
>TRBV7-7|TRBJ2-5|TRBD2|.
CASSMIAGQETQYF
TGTGCTAGCAGCATGATAGCGGGGCAAGAGACCCAGTACTTC
>TRBV6-5|TRBJ1-1|.|.
CASHAIGGNTEAFF
TGTGCCAGCCATGCGATCGGGGGTAACACTGAAGCTTTCTTT
>TRBV19|TRBJ1-1|.|.
CASSIRGGNTEAFF
TGTGCCAGTAGTATAAGGGGGGGGAACACTGAAGCTTTCTTT
>TRBV18|TRBJ1-1|.|.
CASSPGREAEAFF
TGTGCCAGCTCACCGGGCAGGGAGGCTGAAGCTTTCTTT
>TRBV10-3|TRBJ1-5|.|once
CATRGEGRGSNQPQHF
TGTGCCACCCGGGGGGAGGGCAGGGGCAGCAATCAGCCCCAGCATTTT
>TRBV27|TRBJ1-1|.|.
CASSFGRGRRGTEAFF
TGTGCCAGCAGTTTTGGGAGGGGCCGCAGGGGAACTGAAGCTTTCTTT
>TRBV5-6|TRBJ2-7|.|few
CASTTYTGFLHEQYF
TGTGCCAGCACGACCTATACAGGATTTCTCCACGAGCAGTACTTC
>TRBV5-1|TRBJ2-7|.|.
CASSTEGSHTYEQYF
TGCGCCAGCAGCACGGAGGGGTCACATACCTACGAGCAGTACTTC
>TRBV6-1|TRBJ2-7|TRBD2|.
CASSEVAGITYEQYF
TGTGCCAGCAGTGAAGTAGCGGGGATAACCTACGAGCAGTACTTC
>TRBV19|TRBJ1-1|.|.
CASSILGTANTEAFF
TGTGCCAGTAGTATACTGGGTACAGCCAACACTGAAGCTTTCTTT
>TRBV28|TRBJ1-2|TRBD1|.
CASSLDRDYGYTF
TGTGCCAGCAGTCTTGACAGGGACTATGGCTACACCTTC
>TRBV19|TRBJ2-2|.|few
CASSNPSGVPGQLFF
TGTGCCAGTAGTAATCCTTCAGGGGTTCCAGGGCAGCTGTTTTTT
>TRBV5-1|TRBJ1-2|TRBD1|.
CASSPRTGDGYGYTF
TGCGCCAGCAGCCCTCGGACAGGGGACGGCTATGGCTACACCTTC
>TRBV7-9|TRBJ2-7|TRBD2|once
CASSRTSGAVYEQYF
TGTGCCAGCAGCAGGACTAGCGGGGCGGTCTACGAGCAGTACTTC
>TRBV6-4|TRBJ2-2|TRBD2|.
CASSDSGSSGGIGGTGELFF
TGTGCCAGCAGTGACTCAGGGAGTAGCGGGGGGATAGGGGGCACCGGGGAGCTGTTTTTT
>TRBV5-1|TRBJ2-7|TRBD1|.
CASSFGQGADEQYF
TGCGCCAGCAGCTTCGGACAGGGGGCCGACGAGCAGTACTTC
>TRBV18|TRBJ2-1|TRBD1|.
CASSPPNRGDNEQFF
TGTGCCAGCTCACCACCCAACAGGGGAGACAATGAGCAGTTCTTC
>TRBV4-1|TRBJ2-7|.|.
CASSLTEVYEQYF
TGCGCCAGCAGCCTGACAGAAGTCTACGAGCAGTACTTC
>TRBV7-2|TRBJ2-7|.|.
CASSLDSSSYEQYF
TGTGCCAGCAGCTTAGACTCTAGCTCCTACGAGCAGTACTTC
>TRBV19|TRBJ1-2|TRBD1|few
CASRPGQGSGYTF
TGTGCCAGTCGTCCGGGACAGGGCTCTGGCTACACCTTC
>TRBV19|TRBJ1-4|.|.
CASSKEGLRNEKLFF
TGTGCCAGTAGTAAAGAGGGACTGCGTAATGAAAAACTGTTTTTT
>TRBV11-2|TRBJ1-5|.|.
CASSPGPGSNQPQHF
TGTGCCAGCAGCCCCGGGCCGGGGAGCAATCAGCCCCAGCATTTT
>TRBV18|TRBJ2-4|.|.
CASSPGLLAKNIQYF
TGTGCCAGCTCACCGGGACTCCTAGCCAAAAACATTCAGTACTTC
>TRBV5-1|TRBJ1-2|.|once
CASSLIVDSSYGYTF
TGCGCCAGCAGCCTTATTGTGGACAGCTCCTATGGCTACACCTTC
>TRBV28|TRBJ1-4|.|few
CASSLLGRGVSNEKLFF
TGTGCCAGCAGTTTATTGGGGAGGGGAGTTTCTAATGAAAAACTGTTTTTT
>TRBV7-8|TRBJ2-2|TRBD2|few
CASRKAGGNTGELFF
TGTGCCAGCAGGAAAGCGGGGGGTAACACCGGGGAGCTGTTTTTT
>TRBV28|TRBJ2-7|.|.
CASLDAVGYEQYF
TGTGCCAGCCTAGATGCTGTAGGCTACGAGCAGTACTTC
>TRBV7-7|TRBJ2-1|.|once
CASSPAPDNEQFF
TGTGCCAGCAGCCCAGCGCCGGATAATGAGCAGTTCTTC
>TRBV3-1/TRBV3-2|TRBJ1-3|.|few
CASSEETGNTIYF
TGTGCCAGCAGCGAGGAAACTGGAAACACCATATATTTT
>TRBV7-9|TRBJ1-2|.|.
CASSPGVAVDGYTF
TGTGCCAGCAGCCCTGGCGTAGCCGTTGATGGCTACACCTTC
>TRBV3-1/TRBV3-2|TRBJ2-7|TRBD1|.
CASSSRVTGRIDEQYF
TGTGCCAGCAGCTCCCGAGTGACAGGGCGGATCGACGAGCAGTACTTC
>TRBV12-3/TRBV12-4|TRBJ2-3|TRBD1|.
CASRTGWTDTQYF
TGTGCCAGCAGGACAGGGTGGACAGATACGCAGTATTTT